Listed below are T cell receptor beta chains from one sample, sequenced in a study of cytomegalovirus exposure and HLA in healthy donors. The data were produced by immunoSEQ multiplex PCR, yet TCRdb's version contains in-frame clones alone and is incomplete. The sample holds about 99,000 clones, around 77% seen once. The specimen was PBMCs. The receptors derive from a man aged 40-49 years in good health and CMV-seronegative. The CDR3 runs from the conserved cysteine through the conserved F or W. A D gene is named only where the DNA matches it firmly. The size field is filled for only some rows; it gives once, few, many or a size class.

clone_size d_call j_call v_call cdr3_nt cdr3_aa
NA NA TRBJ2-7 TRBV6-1 TGTGCCAGCAGTTTGTCCGAGGCGGGCGAGCAGTACTTC CASSLSEAGEQYF
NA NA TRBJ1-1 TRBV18 TGTGCCAACAGATACGACGAGAACACTGAAGCTTTCTTT CANRYDENTEAFF
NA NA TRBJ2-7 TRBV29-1 TGCAGCGTTGTTCCACGGGGGGCCACCTACGAGCAGTACTTC CSVVPRGATYEQYF
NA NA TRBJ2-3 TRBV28 TGTGCCAGCAGTTTATCAAGGCGGGGACGGCGCTTAGTCACAGATACGCAGTATTTT CASSLSRRGRRLVTDTQYF
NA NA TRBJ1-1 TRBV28 TGTGCCAGCAGTTTATACGTGGGGGGGATGAACACTGAAGCTTTCTTT CASSLYVGGMNTEAFF
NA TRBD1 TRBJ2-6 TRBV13 TGTGCCAGCAGCCCGACAGGGTCCTCTGGGGCCAACGTCCTGACTTTC CASSPTGSSGANVLTF
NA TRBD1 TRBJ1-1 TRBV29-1 TGCAGCGCCGGGACAGGGCCGATGAACACTGAAGCTTTCTTT CSAGTGPMNTEAFF
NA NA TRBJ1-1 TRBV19 TGTGCCAGTACTTTTGACAGTTCGAACACTGAAGCTTTCTTT CASTFDSSNTEAFF
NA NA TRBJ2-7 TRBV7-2 TGTGCCAGCAGCTCAAGCTGGTACGAGCAGTACTTC CASSSSWYEQYF
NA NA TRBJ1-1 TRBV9 TGTGCCAGCAGCGTTCGGTCTAACACTGAAGCTTTCTTT CASSVRSNTEAFF
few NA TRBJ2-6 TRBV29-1 TGCAGCGTTGACGTTCCGTCGGCAGGGTACTCTGGGGCCAACGTCCTGACTTTC CSVDVPSAGYSGANVLTF
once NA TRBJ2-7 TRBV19 TGTGCCAGTAGTATTACGGGGATTGCCTACGAGCAGTACTTC CASSITGIAYEQYF
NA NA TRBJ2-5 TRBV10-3 TGTGCCATCAGTGAGATTTCGGGCGGGGAGACCCAGTACTTC CAISEISGGETQYF
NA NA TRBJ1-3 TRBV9 TGTGCCAGCAGCGTAGTTGGAGGGACTGGAAACACCATATATTTT CASSVVGGTGNTIYF
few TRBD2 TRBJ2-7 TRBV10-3 TGTGCCATCAGTGGCGGACTAGCGGGAAACGAGCAGTACTTC CAISGGLAGNEQYF
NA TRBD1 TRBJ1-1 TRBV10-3 TGTGCCATGAGGGACAGGATATCCACTGAAGCTTTCTTT CAMRDRISTEAFF
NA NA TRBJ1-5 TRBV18 TGTGCCAGCTCACCAGGGCTAAATCAGCCCCAGCATTTT CASSPGLNQPQHF
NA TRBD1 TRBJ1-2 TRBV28 TGTGCCAGCAGTGTTGGACAGGGGGCGAAGGGCTACACCTTC CASSVGQGAKGYTF
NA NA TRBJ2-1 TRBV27 TGTGCCAGCAGTTTATCCCGCGGCACCTTCTACAATGAGCAGTTCTTC CASSLSRGTFYNEQFF